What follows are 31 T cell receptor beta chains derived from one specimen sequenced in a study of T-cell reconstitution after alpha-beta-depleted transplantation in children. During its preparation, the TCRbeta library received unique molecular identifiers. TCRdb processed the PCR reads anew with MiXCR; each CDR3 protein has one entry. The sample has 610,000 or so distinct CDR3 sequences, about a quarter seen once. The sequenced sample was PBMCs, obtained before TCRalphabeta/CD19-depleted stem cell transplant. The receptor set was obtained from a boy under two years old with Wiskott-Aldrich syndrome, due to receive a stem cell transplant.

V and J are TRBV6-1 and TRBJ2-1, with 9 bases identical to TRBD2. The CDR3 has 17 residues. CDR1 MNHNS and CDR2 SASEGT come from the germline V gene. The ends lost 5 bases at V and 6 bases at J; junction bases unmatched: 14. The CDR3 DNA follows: TGTGCCAGCAGTCGCCGACTAGCGGACCTGGGGCTCAATGAGCAGTTCTTC. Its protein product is CASSRRLADLGLNEQFF.

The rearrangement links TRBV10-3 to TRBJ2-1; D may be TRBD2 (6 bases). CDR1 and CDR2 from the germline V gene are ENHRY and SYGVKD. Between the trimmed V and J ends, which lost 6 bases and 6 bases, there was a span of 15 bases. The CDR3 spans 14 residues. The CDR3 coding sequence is TGTGCCATCAGGGGACGGGAGAAGGGCAATGAGCAGTTCTTC. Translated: CAIRGREKGNEQFF.

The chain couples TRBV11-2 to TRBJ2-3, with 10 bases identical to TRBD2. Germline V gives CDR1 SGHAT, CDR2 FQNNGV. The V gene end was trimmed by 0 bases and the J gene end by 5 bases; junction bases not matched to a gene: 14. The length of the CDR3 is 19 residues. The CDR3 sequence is CASSLDQLPSGRAGDTQYF. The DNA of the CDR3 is TGTGCCAGCAGCTTAGATCAATTGCCCAGCGGGAGGGCCGGAGATACGCAGTATTTT. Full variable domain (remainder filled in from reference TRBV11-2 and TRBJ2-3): EAGVAQSPRYKIIEKRQSVAFWCNPISGHATLYWYQQILGQGPKLLIQFQNNGVVDDSQLPKDRFSAERLKGVDSTLKIQPAKLEDSAVYLCASSLDQLPSGRAGDTQYFGPGTRLTVL.

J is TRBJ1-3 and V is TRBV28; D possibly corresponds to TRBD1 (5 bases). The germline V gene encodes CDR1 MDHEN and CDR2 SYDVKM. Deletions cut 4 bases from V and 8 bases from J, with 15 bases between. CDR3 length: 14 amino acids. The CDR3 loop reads CASSSIQGVDTIYF. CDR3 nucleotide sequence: TGTGCCAGCAGTTCGATCCAGGGAGTAGACACCATATATTTT.

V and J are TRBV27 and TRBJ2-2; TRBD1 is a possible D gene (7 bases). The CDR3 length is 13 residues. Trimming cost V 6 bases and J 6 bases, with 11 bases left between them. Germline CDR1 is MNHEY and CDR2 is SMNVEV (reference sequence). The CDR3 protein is CASSRGTAGELFF. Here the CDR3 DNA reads TGTGCCAGCAGCCGGGGGACAGCCGGGGAGCTGTTTTTT.

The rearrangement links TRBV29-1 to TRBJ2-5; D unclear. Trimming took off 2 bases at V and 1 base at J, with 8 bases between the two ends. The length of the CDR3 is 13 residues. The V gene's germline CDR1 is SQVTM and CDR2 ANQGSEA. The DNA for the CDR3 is TGCAGCGTTGAATCCCGAATCCAAGAGACCCAGTACTTC. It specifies CSVESRIQETQYF.

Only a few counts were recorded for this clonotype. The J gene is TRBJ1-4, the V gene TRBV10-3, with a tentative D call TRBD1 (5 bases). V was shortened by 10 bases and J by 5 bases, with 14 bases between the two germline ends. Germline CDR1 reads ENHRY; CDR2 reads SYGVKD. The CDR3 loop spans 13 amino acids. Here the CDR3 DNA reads TGTGCCACGGGAGGGACGTCAAATGAAAAACTGTTTTTT. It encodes CATGGTSNEKLFF.

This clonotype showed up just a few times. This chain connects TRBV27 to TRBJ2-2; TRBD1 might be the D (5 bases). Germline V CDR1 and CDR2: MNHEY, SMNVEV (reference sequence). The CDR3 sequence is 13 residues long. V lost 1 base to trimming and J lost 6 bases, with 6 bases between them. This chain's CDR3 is CASSLYRSGELFF. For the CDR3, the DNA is TGTGCCAGCAGTTTATACAGGTCCGGGGAGCTGTTTTTT.

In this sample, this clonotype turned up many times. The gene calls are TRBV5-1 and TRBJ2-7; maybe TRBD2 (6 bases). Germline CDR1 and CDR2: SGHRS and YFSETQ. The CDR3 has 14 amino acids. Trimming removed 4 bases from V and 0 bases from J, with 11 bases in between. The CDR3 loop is CASSMGLSSYEQYF. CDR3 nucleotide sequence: TGCGCCAGCAGCATGGGACTGAGCTCCTACGAGCAGTACTTC.

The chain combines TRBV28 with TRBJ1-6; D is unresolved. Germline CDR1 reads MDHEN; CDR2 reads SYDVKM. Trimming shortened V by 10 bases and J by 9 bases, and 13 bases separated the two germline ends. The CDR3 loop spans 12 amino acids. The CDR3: CATSEVGSPLHF. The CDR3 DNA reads TGTGCCACGAGTGAGGTGGGTTCACCCCTCCACTTT. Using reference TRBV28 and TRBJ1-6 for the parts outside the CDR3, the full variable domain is DVKVTQSSRYLVKRTGEKVFLECVQDMDHENMFWYRQDPGLGLRLIYFSYDVKMKEKGDIPEGYSVSREKKERFSLILESASTNQTSMYLCATSEVGSPLHFGNGTRLTVT.

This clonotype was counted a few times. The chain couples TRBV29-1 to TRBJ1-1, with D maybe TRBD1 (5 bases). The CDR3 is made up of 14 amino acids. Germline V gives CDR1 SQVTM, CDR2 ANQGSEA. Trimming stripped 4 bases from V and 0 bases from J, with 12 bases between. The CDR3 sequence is CSVGWGVMNTEAFF. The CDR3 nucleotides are TGCAGCGTTGGGTGGGGCGTCATGAACACTGAAGCTTTCTTT.

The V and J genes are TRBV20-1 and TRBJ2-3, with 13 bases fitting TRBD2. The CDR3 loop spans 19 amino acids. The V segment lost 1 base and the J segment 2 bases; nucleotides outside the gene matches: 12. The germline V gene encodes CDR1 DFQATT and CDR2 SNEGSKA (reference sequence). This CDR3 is CSARGVPGLAGSYTDTQYF. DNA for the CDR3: TGCAGTGCTAGAGGTGTACCGGGACTAGCGGGATCCTACACAGATACGCAGTATTTT.

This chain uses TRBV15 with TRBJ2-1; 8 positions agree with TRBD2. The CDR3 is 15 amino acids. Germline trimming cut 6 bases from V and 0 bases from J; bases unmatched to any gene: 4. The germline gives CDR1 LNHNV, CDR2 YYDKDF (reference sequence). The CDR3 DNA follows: TGTGCCACCAGTCGACTAGCGAGCTCCTACAATGAGCAGTTCTTC. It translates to CATSRLASSYNEQFF.

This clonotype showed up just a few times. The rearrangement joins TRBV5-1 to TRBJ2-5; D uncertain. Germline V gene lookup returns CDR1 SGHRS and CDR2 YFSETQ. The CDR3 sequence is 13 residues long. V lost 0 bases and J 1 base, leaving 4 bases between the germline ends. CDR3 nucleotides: TGCGCCAGCAGCTTGGAAGTCCAAGAGACCCAGTACTTC. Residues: CASSLEVQETQYF. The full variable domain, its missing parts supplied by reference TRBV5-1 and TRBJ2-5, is KAGVTQTPRYLIKTRGQQVTLSCSPISGHRSVSWYQQTPGQGLQFLFEYFSETQRNKGNFPGRFSGRQFSNSRSEMNVSTLELGDSALYLCASSLEVQETQYFGPGTRLLVL.

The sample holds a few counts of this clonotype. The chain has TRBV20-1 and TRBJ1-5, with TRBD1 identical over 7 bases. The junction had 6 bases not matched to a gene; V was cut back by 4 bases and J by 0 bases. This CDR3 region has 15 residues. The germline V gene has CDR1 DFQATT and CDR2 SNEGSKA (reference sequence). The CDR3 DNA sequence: TGCAGTGCTATCCCAGGGGGATATAGCAATCAGCCCCAGCATTTT. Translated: CSAIPGGYSNQPQHF.

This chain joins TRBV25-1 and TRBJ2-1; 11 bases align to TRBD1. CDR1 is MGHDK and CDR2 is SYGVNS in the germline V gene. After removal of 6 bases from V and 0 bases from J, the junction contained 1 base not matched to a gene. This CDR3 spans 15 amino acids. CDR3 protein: CASRGTGGSYNEQFF. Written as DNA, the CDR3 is TGTGCCAGCAGAGGGACAGGGGGCTCCTACAATGAGCAGTTCTTC.

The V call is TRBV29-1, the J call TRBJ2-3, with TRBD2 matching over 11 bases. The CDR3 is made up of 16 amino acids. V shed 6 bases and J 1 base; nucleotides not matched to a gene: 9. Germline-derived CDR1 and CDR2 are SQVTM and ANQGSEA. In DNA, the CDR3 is TGCAGCGTCACCGCGGGGACTAGCGGCCGCACAGATACGCAGTATTTT. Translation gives CSVTAGTSGRTDTQYF.

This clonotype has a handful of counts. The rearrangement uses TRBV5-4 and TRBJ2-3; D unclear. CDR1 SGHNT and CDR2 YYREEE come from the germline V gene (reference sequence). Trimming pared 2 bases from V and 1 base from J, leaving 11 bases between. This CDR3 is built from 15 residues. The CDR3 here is CASSFLARGTDTQYF. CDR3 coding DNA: TGTGCCAGCAGCTTCCTGGCCAGAGGCACAGATACGCAGTATTTT. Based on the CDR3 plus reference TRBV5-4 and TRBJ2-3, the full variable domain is ETGVTQSPTHLIKTRGQQVTLRCSSQSGHNTVSWYQQALGQGPQFIFQYYREEENGRGNFPPRFSGLQFPNYSSELNVNALELDDSALYLCASSFLARGTDTQYFGPGTRLTVL.

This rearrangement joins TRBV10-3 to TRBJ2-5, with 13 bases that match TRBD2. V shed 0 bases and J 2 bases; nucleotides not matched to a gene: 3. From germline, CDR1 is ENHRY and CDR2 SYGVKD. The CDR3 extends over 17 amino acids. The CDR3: CAISESPGLAGQETQYF. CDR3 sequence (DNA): TGTGCCATCAGTGAGTCACCGGGACTAGCGGGACAAGAGACCCAGTACTTC.

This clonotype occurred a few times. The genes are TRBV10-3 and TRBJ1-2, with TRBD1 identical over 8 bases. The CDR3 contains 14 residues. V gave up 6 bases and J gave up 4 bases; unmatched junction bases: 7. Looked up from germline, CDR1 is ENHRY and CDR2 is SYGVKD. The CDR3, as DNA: TGTGCCATCAGGGGACAGGAGGTGAGCTATGGCTACACCTTC. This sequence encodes CAIRGQEVSYGYTF.

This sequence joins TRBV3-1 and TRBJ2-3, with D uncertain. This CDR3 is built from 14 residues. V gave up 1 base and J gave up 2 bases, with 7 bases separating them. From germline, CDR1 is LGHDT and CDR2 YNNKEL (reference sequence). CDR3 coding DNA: TGTGCCAGCAGCCAAGGCGTGGCCACAGATACGCAGTATTTT. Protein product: CASSQGVATDTQYF.

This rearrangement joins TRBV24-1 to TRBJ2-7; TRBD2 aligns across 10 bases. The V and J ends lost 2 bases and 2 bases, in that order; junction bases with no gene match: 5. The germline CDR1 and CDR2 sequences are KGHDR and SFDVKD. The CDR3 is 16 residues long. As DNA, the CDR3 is TGTGCCACCAGTGATTCCTCTAGCGGGAGCCCCTACGAGCAGTACTTC. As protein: CATSDSSSGSPYEQYF.

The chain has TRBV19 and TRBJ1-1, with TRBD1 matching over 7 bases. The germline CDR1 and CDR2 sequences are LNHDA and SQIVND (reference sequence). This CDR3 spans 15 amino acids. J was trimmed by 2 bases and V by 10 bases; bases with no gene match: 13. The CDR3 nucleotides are TGTGCCACAATGAGGGTGGACAGGAGAAACACTGAAGCTTTCTTT. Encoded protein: CATMRVDRRNTEAFF.

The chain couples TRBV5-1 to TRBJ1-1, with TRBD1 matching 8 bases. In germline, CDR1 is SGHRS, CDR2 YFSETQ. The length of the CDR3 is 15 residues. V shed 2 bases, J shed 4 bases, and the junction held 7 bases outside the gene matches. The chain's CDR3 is CASSFWTGSGTEAFF. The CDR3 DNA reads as TGCGCCAGCAGCTTCTGGACAGGGTCTGGCACTGAAGCTTTCTTT.

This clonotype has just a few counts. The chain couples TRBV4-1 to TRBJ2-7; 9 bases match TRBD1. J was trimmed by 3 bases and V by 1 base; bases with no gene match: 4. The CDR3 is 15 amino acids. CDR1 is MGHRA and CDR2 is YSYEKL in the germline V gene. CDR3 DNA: TGCGCCAGCAGCCAAGTATGGACAGGGGTCTACGAGCAGTACTTC. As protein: CASSQVWTGVYEQYF.

CDR3 bases: TGCAGTGCCAACTGGCGCGGCAACAATGAGCAGTTCTTC. Its translation: CSANWRGNNEQFF. The chain combines TRBV20-1 with TRBJ2-1; D gene ambiguous. V lost 6 bases and J lost 5, with 14 bases in between. The germline gives CDR1 DFQATT, CDR2 SNEGSKA (reference sequence). The length of the CDR3 is 13 residues.

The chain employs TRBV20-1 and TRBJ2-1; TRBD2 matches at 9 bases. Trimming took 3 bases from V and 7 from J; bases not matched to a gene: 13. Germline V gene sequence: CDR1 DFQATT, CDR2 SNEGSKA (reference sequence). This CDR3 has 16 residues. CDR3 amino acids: CSASPGSGRRRNEQFF. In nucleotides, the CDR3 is TGCAGTGCTAGCCCTGGTAGCGGGAGAAGGAGGAATGAGCAGTTCTTC.

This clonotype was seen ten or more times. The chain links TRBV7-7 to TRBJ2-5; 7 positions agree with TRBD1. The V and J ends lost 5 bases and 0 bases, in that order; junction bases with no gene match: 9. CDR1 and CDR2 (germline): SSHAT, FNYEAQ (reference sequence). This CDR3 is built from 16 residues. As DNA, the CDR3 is TGTGCCAGCAGCCCCCTCGGACAGGTTGACCAAGAGACCCAGTACTTC. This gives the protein CASSPLGQVDQETQYF.

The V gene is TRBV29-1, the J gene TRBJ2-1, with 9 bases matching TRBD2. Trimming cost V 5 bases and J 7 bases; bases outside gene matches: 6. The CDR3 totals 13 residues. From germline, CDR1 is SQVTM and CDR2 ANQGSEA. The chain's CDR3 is CSVRREGRNEQFF. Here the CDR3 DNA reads TGCAGCGTTAGGCGGGAGGGAAGGAATGAGCAGTTCTTC.

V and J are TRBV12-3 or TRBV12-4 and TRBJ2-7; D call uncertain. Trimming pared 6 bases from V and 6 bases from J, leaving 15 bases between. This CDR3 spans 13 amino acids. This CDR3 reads CASSGPISLEQYF. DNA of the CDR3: TGTGCCAGCAGCGGACCCATCTCTCTCGAGCAGTACTTC.

The CDR3 loop is CSVGDSREGGYTF. In DNA, the CDR3 is TGCAGCGTTGGGGATTCGAGAGAAGGTGGCTACACCTTC. The chain joins TRBV29-1 to TRBJ1-2; D call uncertain. This CDR3 spans 13 amino acids. The germline V gene has CDR1 SQVTM and CDR2 ANQGSEA. V shed 4 bases and J shed 7 bases, with 16 bases lying between them.